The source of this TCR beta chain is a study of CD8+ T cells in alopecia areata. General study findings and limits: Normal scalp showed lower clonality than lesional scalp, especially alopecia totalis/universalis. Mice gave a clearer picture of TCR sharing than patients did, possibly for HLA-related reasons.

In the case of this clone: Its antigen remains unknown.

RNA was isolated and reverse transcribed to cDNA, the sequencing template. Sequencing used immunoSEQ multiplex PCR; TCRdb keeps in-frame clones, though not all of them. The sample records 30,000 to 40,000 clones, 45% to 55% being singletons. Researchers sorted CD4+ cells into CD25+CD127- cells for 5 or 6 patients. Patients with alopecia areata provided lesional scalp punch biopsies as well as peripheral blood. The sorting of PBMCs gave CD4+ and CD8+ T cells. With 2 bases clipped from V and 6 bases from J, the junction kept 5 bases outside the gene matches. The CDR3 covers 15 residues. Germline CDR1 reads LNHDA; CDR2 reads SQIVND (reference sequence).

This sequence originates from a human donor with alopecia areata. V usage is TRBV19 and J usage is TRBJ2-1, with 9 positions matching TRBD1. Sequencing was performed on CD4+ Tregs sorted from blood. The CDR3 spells CASSIYGDRVNEQFF. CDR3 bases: TGTGCCAGTAGTATATATGGGGACAGGGTCAATGAGCAGTTCTTC.